The clone carrying this TCR beta chain appeared once. The antigen is unknown. With 4 bases clipped from V and 7 bases from J, the junction kept 7 bases outside the gene matches. CDR1 is SGHRS and CDR2 is YFSETQ in the germline V gene. This CDR3 region has 13 residues. This specimen comes from a study of T cell responses to AZD1222 COVID-19 vaccine. Clones were sequenced by immunoSEQ multiplex PCR, and TCRdb holds only the in-frame ones, with some missing. The sample lists 120,000 or so clones, roughly 87% occurring once. General observations from the study: Baseline seropositivity characterized only a handful of AZD1222 recipients.

This chain joins TRBV5-1 and TRBJ2-5; 7 bases line up with TRBD1. This receptor was taken from an adult in good health. The sample consisted of peripheral blood, taken on day 0 of AZD1222 vaccination. In DNA, the CDR3 is TGCGCCAGCAGCAACGGACAGGCGGGGACCCAGTACTTC. Translated, it gives CASSNGQAGTQYF.